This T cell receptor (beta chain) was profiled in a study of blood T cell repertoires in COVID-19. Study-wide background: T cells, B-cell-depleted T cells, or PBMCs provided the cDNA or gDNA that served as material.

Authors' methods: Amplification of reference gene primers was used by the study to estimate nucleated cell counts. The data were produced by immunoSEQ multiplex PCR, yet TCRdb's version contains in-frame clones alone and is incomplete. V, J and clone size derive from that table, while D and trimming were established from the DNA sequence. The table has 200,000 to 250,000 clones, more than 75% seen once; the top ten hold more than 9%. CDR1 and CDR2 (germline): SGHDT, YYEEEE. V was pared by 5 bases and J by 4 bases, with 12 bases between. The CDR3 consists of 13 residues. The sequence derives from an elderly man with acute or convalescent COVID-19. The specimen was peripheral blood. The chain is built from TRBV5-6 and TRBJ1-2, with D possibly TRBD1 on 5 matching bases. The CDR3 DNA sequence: TGTGCCAGCAGTTCTAAGGGGTCCTATGGCTACACCTTC. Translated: CASSSKGSYGYTF.